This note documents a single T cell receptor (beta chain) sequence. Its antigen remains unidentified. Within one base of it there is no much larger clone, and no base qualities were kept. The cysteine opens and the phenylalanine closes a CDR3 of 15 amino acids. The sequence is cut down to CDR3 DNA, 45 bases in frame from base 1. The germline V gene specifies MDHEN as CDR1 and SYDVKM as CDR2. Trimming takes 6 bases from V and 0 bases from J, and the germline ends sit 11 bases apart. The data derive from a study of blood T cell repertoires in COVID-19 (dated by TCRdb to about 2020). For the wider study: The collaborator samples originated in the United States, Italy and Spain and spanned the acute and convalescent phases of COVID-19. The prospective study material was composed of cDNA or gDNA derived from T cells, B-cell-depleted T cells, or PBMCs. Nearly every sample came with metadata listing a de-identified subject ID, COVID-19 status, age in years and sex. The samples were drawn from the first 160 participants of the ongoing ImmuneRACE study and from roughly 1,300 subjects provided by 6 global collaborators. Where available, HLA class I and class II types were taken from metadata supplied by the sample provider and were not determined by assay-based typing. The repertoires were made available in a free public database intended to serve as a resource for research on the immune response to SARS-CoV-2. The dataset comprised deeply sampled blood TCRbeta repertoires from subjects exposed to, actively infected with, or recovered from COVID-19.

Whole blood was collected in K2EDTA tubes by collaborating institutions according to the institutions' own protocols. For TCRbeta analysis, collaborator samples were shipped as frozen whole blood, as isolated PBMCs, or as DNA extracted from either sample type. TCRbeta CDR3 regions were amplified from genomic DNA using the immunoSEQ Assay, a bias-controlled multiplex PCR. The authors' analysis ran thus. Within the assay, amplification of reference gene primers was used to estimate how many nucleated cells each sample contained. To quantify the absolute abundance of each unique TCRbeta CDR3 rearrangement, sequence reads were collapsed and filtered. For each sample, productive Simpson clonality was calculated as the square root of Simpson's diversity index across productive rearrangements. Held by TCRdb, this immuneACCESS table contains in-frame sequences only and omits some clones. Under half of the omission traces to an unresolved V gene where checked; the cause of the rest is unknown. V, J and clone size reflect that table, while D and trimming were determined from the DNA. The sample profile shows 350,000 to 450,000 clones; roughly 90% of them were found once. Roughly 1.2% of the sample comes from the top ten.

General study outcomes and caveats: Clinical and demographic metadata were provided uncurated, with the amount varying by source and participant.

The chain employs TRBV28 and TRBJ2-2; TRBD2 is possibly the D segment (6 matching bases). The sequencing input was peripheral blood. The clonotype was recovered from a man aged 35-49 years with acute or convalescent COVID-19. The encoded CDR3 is CASRFWGANTGELFF. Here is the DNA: TGTGCCAGCAGGTTTTGGGGGGCGAACACCGGGGAGCTGTTTTTT.